Listed here is a single TCR beta chain. The antigen remains undetermined. The entry originates in a study of blood T cells in healthy people across ages. General observations from the study: The diversity estimates, figures obtained from one million T cells, were considered underestimates. More naive CD4+ cells and higher diversity were found in long-lived than in aged donors.

Per the germline V gene, CDR1 is SGHRS and CDR2 is YFSETQ. The CDR3 totals 13 residues. With V trimmed by 7 bases and J by 8 bases, 10 bases remained unmatched. With a J-beta primer mix and a sample-barcoded 5' primer, a second PCR ran about 7 to 12 cycles. Each of the cDNA molecules was tagged by a template-switch adaptor with 12 random nucleotides. TCRdb re-called the 5' RACE reads through MiXCR, storing one row per CDR3 protein. The data hold fewer than 2,000,000 distinct CDR3 sequences, with almost 35% observed a single time. This TCR was sampled from a woman in her twenties or thirties in good health. The chain carries TRBV5-1 and TRBJ1-2; 8 nucleotides agree with TRBD1. Sequencing used blood. The CDR3 is CASLSDRGGGYTF. The CDR3 DNA follows: TGCGCCAGCTTATCCGACAGGGGCGGCGGCTACACCTTC.